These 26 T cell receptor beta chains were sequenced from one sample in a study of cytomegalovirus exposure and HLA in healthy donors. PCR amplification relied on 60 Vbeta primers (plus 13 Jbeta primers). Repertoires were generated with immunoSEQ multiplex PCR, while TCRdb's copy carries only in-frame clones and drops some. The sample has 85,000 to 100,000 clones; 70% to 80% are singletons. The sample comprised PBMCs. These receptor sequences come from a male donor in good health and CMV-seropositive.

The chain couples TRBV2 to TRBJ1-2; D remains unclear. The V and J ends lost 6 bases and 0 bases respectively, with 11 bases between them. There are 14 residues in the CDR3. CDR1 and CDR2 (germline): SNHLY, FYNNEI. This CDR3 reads CASRREKTNYGYTF. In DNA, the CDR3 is TGTGCCAGCAGGAGGGAGAAAACTAACTATGGCTACACCTTC.

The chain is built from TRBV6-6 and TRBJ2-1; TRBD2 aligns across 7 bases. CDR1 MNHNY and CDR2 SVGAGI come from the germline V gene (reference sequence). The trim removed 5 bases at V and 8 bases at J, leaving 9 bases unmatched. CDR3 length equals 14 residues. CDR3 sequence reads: CASSLSGRWDEQFF. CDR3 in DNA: TGTGCCAGCAGTCTTAGCGGGCGGTGGGATGAGCAGTTCTTC.

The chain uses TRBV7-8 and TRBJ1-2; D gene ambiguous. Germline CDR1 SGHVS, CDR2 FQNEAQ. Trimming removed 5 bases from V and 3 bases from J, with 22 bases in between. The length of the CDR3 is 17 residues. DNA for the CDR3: TGTGCCAGCAGCCACTTAGGCCGGGCCGGGAGGGACTATGGCTACACCTTC. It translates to CASSHLGRAGRDYGYTF.

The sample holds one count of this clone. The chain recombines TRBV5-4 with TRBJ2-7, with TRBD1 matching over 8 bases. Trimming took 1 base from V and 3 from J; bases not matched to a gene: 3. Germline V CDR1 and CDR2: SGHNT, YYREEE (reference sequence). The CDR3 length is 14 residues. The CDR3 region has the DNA TGTGCCAGCAGCTTGAACAGGGGGGTCTACGAGCAGTACTTC. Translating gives CASSLNRGVYEQYF.

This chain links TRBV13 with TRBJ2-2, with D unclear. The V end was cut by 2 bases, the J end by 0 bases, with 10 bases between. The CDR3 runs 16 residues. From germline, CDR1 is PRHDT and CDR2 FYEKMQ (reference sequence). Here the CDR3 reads CASSLRTAPNTGELFF. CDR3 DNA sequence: TGTGCCAGCAGCTTACGAACAGCTCCGAACACCGGGGAGCTGTTTTTT.

The CDR3 coding sequence is TGCAGCGTTGAGCAGGGTCCCAACGAGCAGTACTTC. Residues: CSVEQGPNEQYF. V and J are TRBV29-1 and TRBJ2-7; D might be TRBD1 (5 bases). Trimming shortened V by 3 bases and J by 5 bases, and 11 bases separated the two germline ends. Per the germline V gene, CDR1 is SQVTM and CDR2 is ANQGSEA. The length of the CDR3 is 12 residues.

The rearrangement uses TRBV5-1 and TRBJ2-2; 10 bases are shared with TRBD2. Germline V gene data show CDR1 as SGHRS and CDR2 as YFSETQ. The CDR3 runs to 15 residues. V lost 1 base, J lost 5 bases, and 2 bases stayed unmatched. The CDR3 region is CASSLTSGVTGELFF. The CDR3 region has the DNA TGCGCCAGCAGCTTGACTAGCGGGGTGACCGGGGAGCTGTTTTTT. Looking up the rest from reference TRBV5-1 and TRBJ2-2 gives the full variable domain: KAGVTQTPRYLIKTRGQQVTLSCSPISGHRSVSWYQQTPGQGLQFLFEYFSETQRNKGNFPGRFSGRQFSNSRSEMNVSTLELGDSALYLCASSLTSGVTGELFFGEGSRLTVL.

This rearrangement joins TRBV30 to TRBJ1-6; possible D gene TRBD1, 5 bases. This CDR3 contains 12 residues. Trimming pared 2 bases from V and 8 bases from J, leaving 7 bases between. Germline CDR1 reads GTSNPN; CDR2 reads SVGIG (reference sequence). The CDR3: CAWSSGDSPLHF. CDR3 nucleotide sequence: TGTGCCTGGAGTTCGGGGGATTCACCCCTCCACTTT.

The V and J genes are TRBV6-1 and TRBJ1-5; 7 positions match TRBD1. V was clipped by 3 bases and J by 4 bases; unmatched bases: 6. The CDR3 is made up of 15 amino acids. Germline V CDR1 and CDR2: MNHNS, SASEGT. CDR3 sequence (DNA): TGTGCCAGCAGTGACTTTGGGACAGCTAATCAGCCCCAGCATTTT. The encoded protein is CASSDFGTANQPQHF.

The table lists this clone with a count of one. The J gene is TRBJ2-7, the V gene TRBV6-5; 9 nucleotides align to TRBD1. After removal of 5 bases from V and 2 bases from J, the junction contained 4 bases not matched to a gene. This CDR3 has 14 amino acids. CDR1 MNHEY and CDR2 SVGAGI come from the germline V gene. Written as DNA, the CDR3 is TGTGCCAGCAGTATCCGGGACAGGGCCTACGAGCAGTACTTC. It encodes CASSIRDRAYEQYF.

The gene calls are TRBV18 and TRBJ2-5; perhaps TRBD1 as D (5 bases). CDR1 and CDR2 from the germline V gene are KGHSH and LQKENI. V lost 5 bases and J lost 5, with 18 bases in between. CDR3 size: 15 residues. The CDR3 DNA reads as TGTGCCAGCTCATCCGACAGAGCCGCACGGGAGACCCAGTACTTC. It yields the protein CASSSDRAARETQYF. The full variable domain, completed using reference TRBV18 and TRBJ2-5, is NAGVMQNPRHLVRRRGQEARLRCSPMKGHSHVYWYRQLPEEGLKFMVYLQKENIIDESGMPKERFSAEFPKEGPSILRIQQVVRGDSAAYFCASSSDRAARETQYFGPGTRLLVL.

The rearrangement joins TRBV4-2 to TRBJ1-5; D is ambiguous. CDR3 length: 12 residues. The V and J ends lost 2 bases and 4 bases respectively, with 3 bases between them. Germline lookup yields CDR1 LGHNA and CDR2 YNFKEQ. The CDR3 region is CASSQPNQPQHF. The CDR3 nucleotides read TGTGCCAGCAGCCAACCTAATCAGCCCCAGCATTTT.

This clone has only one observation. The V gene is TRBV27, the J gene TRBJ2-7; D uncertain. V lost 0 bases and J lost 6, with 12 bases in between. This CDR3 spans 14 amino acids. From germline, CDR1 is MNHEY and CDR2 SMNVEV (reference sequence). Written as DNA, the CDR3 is TGTGCCAGCAGTTTATCGCTTAGCTCGGCCGAGCAGTACTTC. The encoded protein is CASSLSLSSAEQYF.

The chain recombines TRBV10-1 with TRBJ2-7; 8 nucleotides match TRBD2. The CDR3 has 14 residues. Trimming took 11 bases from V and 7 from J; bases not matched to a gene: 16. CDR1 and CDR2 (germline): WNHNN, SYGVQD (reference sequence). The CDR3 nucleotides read TGCGCCGGAGGTACGCGGGGGGACCCCCCTGAGCAGTACTTC. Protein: CAGGTRGDPPEQYF.

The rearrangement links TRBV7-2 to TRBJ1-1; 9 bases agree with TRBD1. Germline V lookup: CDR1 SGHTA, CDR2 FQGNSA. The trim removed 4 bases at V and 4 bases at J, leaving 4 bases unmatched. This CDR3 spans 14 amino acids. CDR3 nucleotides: TGTGCCAGCAGCTCACAGGGGGCTGGCACTGAAGCTTTCTTT. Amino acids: CASSSQGAGTEAFF.

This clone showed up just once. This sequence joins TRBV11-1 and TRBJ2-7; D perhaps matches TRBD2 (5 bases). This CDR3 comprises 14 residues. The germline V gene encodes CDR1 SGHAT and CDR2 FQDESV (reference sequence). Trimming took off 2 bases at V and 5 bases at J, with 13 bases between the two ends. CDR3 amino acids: CASSLMVGADEQYF. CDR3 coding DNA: TGTGCCAGCAGCTTAATGGTTGGAGCGGACGAGCAGTACTTC.

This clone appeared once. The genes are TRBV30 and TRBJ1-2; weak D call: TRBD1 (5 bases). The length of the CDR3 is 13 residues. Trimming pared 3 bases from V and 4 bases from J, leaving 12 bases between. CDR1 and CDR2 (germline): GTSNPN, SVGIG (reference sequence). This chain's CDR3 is CAWRRGHLYGYTF. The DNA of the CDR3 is TGTGCCTGGAGGCGCGGACACCTCTATGGCTACACCTTC.

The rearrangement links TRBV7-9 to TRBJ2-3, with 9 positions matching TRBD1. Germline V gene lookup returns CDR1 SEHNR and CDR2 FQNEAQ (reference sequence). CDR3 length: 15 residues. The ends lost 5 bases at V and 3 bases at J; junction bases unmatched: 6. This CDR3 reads CASSLPTGGTDTQYF. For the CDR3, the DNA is TGTGCCAGCAGCCTTCCGACAGGGGGGACAGATACGCAGTATTTT.

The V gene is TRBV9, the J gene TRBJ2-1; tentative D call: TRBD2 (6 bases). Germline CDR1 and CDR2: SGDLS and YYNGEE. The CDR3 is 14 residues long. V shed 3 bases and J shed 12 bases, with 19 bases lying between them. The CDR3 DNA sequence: TGTGCCAGCAGCGGAATGGAGGGCCGGGGAGGGCAGTTCTTC. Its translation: CASSGMEGRGGQFF.

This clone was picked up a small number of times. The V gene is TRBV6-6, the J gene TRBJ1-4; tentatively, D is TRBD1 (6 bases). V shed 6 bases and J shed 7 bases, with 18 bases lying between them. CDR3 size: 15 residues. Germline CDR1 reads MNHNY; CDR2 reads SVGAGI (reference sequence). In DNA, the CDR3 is TGTGCCAGCAGCTTGGGAGGGGGAGGGGGTGAAAAACTGTTTTTT. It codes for CASSLGGGGGEKLFF.

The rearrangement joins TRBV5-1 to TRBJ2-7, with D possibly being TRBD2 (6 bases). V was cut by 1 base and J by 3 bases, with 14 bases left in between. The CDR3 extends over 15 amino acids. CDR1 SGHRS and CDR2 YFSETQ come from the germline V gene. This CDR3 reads CASSLRVSGDYEQYF. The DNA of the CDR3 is TGCGCCAGCAGCTTGCGTGTTTCGGGGGACTACGAGCAGTACTTC.

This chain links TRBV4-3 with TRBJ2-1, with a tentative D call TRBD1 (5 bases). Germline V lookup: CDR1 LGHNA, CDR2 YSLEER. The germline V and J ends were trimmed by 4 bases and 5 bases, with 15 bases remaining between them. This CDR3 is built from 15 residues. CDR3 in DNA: TGCGCCAGCAGCCCAGGACAAGGCGGCCACAATGAGCAGTTCTTC. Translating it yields CASSPGQGGHNEQFF.

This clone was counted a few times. Here the CDR3 reads CASSAFLGQEETQYF. The CDR3 DNA sequence: TGCGCCAGCAGTGCTTTTTTGGGACAGGAGGAGACCCAGTACTTC. J is TRBJ2-5 and V is TRBV10-2; 8 nucleotides align to TRBD1. CDR3 length: 15 residues. V shed 4 bases, J shed 5 bases, and the junction held 9 bases outside the gene matches. Germline V lookup: CDR1 WSHSY, CDR2 SAAADI.

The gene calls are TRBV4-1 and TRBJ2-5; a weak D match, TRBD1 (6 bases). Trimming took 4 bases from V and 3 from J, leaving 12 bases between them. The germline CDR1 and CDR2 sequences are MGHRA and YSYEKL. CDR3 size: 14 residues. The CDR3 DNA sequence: TGCGCCAGCAGCCTACGGACAGCCGAAGAGACCCAGTACTTC. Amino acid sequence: CASSLRTAEETQYF.

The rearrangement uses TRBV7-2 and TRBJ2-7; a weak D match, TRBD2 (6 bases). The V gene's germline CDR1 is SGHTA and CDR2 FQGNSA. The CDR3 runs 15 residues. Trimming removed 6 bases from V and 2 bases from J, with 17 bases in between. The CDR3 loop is CASSRGRDSPYEQYF. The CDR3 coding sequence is TGTGCCAGCAGTCGCGGCCGGGACTCACCCTACGAGCAGTACTTC. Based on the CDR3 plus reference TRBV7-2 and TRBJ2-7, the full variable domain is GAGVSQSPSNKVTEKGKDVELRCDPISGHTALYWYRQSLGQGLEFLIYFQGNSAPDKSGLPSDRFSAERTGGSVSTLTIQRTQQEDSAVYLCASSRGRDSPYEQYFGPGTRLTVT.

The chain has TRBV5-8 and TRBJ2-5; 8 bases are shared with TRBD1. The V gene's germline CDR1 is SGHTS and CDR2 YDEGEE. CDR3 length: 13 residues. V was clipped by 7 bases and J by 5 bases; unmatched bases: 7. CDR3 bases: TGTGCCAGCCCAGGGGGCAGGCGGGAGACCCAGTACTTC. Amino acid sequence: CASPGGRRETQYF.